Listed below are T cell receptor beta chains from one sample, sequenced in a study of shared T cell receptors in the human thymus. Data came from immunoSEQ multiplex PCR; TCRdb stores just in-frame clones and leaves some out. This table holds more than 550,000 clones, 80% to 90% found once. In addition, the sample was reused for a study of human thymus T cells.

Material for sequencing was thymocytes. The receptors here all came from a boy less than two years old with a congenital heart defect. CDR3s include the opening cysteine and the closing phenylalanine or tryptophan. D genes are given only for firm matches. Clone size is stated in some rows and not others, as once, few, many or a class when expanded.

v_call	d_call	clone_size	j_call	cdr3_aa	cdr3_nt
TRBV9	TRBD2	.	TRBJ2-3	CASSVSSGDTDTQYF	TGTGCCAGCAGCGTATCTAGCGGGGACACAGATACGCAGTATTTT
TRBV18	.	.	TRBJ2-1	CASSPPDSSSYNEQFF	TGTGCCAGCTCACCCCCAGACAGTAGCTCCTACAATGAGCAGTTCTTC
TRBV6-5	.	.	TRBJ2-7	CASRSRQTYEQYF	TGTGCCAGCAGATCTCGACAGACCTACGAGCAGTACTTC
TRBV6-1	.	.	TRBJ1-2	CASSDTGWGGYTF	TGTGCCAGCAGCGATACAGGGTGGGGTGGCTACACCTTC
TRBV19	TRBD1	.	TRBJ1-1	CASSPQGALGTEAFF	TGTGCCAGTAGTCCACAGGGGGCTTTGGGCACTGAAGCTTTCTTT
TRBV7-2	.	.	TRBJ2-7	CASSPRLEGYEQYF	TGTGCCAGCAGCCCCCGACTAGAGGGATACGAGCAGTACTTC
TRBV7-9	TRBD1	.	TRBJ2-2	CASRRGQGTGELFF	TGTGCCAGCAGACGAGGACAGGGCACCGGGGAGCTGTTTTTT
TRBV4-1	.	once	TRBJ2-1	CASSQVGSSYNEQFF	TGCGCCAGCAGCCAAGTCGGGAGCTCCTACAATGAGCAGTTCTTC
TRBV28	.	.	TRBJ1-2	CASSSPHGGGYGYTF	TGTGCCAGCAGCTCTCCTCACGGGGGGGGCTATGGCTACACCTTC
TRBV5-8	TRBD2	.	TRBJ2-3	CASSLGGLAGVSTDTQYF	TGTGCCAGCAGCTTGGGGGGACTAGCGGGAGTTAGCACAGATACGCAGTATTTT
TRBV6-1	TRBD1	once	TRBJ1-5	CASSPQGGNQPQHF	TGTGCCAGCAGTCCACAGGGGGGGAATCAGCCCCAGCATTTT
TRBV4-3	TRBD1	.	TRBJ2-3	CASSHGQGATDTQYF	TGCGCCAGCAGCCATGGACAGGGGGCCACAGATACGCAGTATTTT
TRBV4-1	TRBD2	.	TRBJ2-1	CASSPPGLAGGPLFGQFF	TGCGCCAGCAGCCCTCCGGGACTAGCGGGAGGGCCTCTCTTCGGGCAGTTCTTC
TRBV4-1	TRBD2	.	TRBJ2-3	CASSQGASGGRWDTQYF	TGCGCCAGCAGCCAAGGGGCTAGCGGGGGCCGCTGGGATACGCAGTATTTT
TRBV4-1	TRBD1	.	TRBJ1-2	CASSHLHRGPGYTF	TGCGCCAGCAGCCATCTACACAGGGGTCCGGGCTACACCTTC
TRBV28	.	.	TRBJ1-5	CASSPPTPRQVAAQPQHF	TGTGCCAGCAGTCCTCCAACCCCTCGACAGGTTGCGGCTCAGCCCCAGCATTTT
TRBV6-1	TRBD1	.	TRBJ1-5	CASSGPGQGLHQPQHF	TGTGCCAGCAGTGGCCCGGGACAGGGTTTGCATCAGCCCCAGCATTTT
TRBV12-5	.	.	TRBJ2-1	CASGLAPVLAGDEQFF	TGTGCTAGTGGTTTGGCCCCGGTGCTAGCAGGCGATGAGCAGTTCTTC
TRBV6-5	TRBD1	.	TRBJ2-3	CASRRDRDTDTQYF	TGTGCCAGCAGACGAGACAGGGACACAGATACGCAGTATTTT
TRBV4-3	.	.	TRBJ1-2	CASSQHITPTEANYGYTF	TGCGCCAGCAGCCAACATATTACTCCGACAGAAGCTAACTATGGCTACACCTTC
TRBV5-1	.	.	TRBJ2-3	CASSLPLQRAITDTQYF	TGCGCCAGCAGCTTGCCCCTTCAGCGGGCGATCACAGATACGCAGTATTTT
TRBV9	TRBD2	once	TRBJ2-1	CASSVDKAGGPYNEQFF	TGTGCCAGCAGCGTAGACAAAGCGGGAGGGCCCTACAATGAGCAGTTCTTC
TRBV5-6	TRBD2	.	TRBJ2-1	CASSYNAGGRSYNEQFF	TGTGCCAGCAGTTATAATGCGGGGGGGAGATCCTACAATGAGCAGTTCTTC